This TCR beta chain was obtained from a study of T-cell memory formation after mild COVID-19. Whole-study findings and limits: Some SARS-CoV-2-responding clones were already detected in memory before infection.

About this clonotype: The target antigen is unknown.

TCRdb redid the calling of the 5' RACE reads with MiXCR, one entry per CDR3 protein. The sample consists of roughly 310,000 distinct CDR3 sequences, 15% to 20% of them appearing once. V lost 0 bases and J lost 1, with 13 bases in between. Germline CDR1 reads LNHNV; CDR2 reads YYDKDF (reference sequence). The CDR3 is 17 residues long. The TCR originated in a man between 18 and 29 years old who had mild COVID-19 (a few samples of this study predate the infection). Cell type and time point are not known. Sample: PBMCs or a T cell subset sorted from them (not recorded which). This rearrangement joins TRBV15 to TRBJ1-5, with D perhaps TRBD1 (5 bases). The CDR3 spells CATSRDWVGASNQPQHF. The CDR3 region has the DNA TGTGCCACCAGCAGAGATTGGGTAGGGGCGAGCAATCAGCCCCAGCATTTT.